This T cell receptor beta chain was identified during a study of graft-versus-host responses after intestinal transplantation. At the level of the study: Isolated intestinal, liver-intestinal, or multivisceral transplants were what recipients had. Every recipient had anti-thymocyte globulin induction and three to four years of tacrolimus plus steroids.

Study-wide findings and caveats: Some GvH clones were seen earlier in gut or blood, suggesting intestinal origin. High graft-versus-host to host-versus-graft clonal ratios were found in allografts of patients who had graft-donor T cell macrochimerism.

Data came from immunoSEQ multiplex PCR; TCRdb stores just in-frame clones and leaves some out. The repertoire holds 290 or so clones, with around three quarters as singletons. The table lists this clone with a count of one. The antigen is unknown. This CDR3 region has 18 residues. Graft specimens yielded both intraepithelial and lamina propria lymphocytes. The material sequenced was ileum tissue, taken after intestinal transplantation. This clonotype was obtained from a human patient who received an intestinal transplant, so some T cells may come from the graft donor. This rearrangement joins TRBV22-1 to TRBJ2-6; TRBD2 reflects the table's D call only, with no check against the DNA. TRBV22-1 is a documented pseudogene. The CDR3 DNA sequence: TGTCCTGGGAGCACACACCGAAGCGAACAAAGTCGGGCCAACGTCCTGACTTTC. Its protein is CPGSTHRSEQSRANVLTF.